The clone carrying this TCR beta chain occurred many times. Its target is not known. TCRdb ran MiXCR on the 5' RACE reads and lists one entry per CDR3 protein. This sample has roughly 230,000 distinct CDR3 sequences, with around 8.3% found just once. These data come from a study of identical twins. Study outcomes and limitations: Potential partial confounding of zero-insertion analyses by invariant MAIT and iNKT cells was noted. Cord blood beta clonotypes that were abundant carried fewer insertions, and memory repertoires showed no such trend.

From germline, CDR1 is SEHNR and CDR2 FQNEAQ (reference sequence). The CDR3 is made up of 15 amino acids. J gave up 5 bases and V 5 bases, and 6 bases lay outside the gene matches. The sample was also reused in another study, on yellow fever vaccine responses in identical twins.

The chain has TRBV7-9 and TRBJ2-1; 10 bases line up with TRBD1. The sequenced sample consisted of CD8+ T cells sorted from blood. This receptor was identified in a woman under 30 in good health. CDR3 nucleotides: TGTGCCAGCAGCCCGGGACAGGGGTCCGACAATGAGCAGTTCTTC. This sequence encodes CASSPGQGSDNEQFF.